Below, 9 T cell receptor beta chains from the same sample are listed, as sequenced in a study of blood T cell repertoires in COVID-19. Generated by immunoSEQ multiplex PCR, the TCRdb table keeps only in-frame clones and is missing some. The data show 290,000 or so clones, with 91% seen just once and about 2.2% held by the top ten. The sequenced material came from peripheral blood. These TCRs come from a woman under 40 with COVID-19, enrolled during active disease.

This clone appeared once. CDR3 loop: CASSYPPGLEPHEQFF. The CDR3, as DNA: TGTGCCAGCAGTTACCCCCCGGGACTAGAACCCCATGAGCAGTTCTTC. This sequence joins TRBV6-5 and TRBJ2-1, with 8 bases lining up with TRBD2. The length of the CDR3 is 16 residues. The trim removed 2 bases at V and 8 bases at J, leaving 11 bases unmatched. CDR1 is MNHEY and CDR2 is SVGAGI in the germline V gene.

J is TRBJ2-2 and V is TRBV7-6; no reliable D call. CDR3 length: 15 residues. The V end was cut by 1 base, the J end by 7 bases, with 13 bases between. The germline CDR1 and CDR2 sequences are SGHVS and FNYEAQ. This CDR3 is CASSLVQDFIGELFF. The CDR3 bases are TGTGCCAGCAGCTTAGTCCAGGATTTTATCGGGGAGCTGTTTTTT.

The chain is built from TRBV4-1 and TRBJ2-1, with unresolved D. Germline CDR1 is MGHRA and CDR2 is YSYEKL. The CDR3 sequence is 16 residues long. V was pared by 1 base and J by 0 bases, with 10 bases between. CDR3 coding DNA: TGCGCCAGCAGCCAAGGCGGTCTAAGCTCCTACAATGAGCAGTTCTTC. Protein product: CASSQGGLSSYNEQFF.

This chain's CDR3 is CASSSAQVAPEAFF. For the CDR3, the DNA is TGTGCCAGCAGTTCGGCCCAGGTTGCCCCTGAAGCTTTCTTT. The chain combines TRBV6-2 or TRBV6-3 with TRBJ1-1; D is uncertain. V gave up 4 bases and J gave up 6 bases, with 15 bases separating them. The length of the CDR3 is 14 residues. Germline V lookup: CDR1 MNHEY, CDR2 SVGEGT.

The J gene is TRBJ2-1, the V gene TRBV7-2; TRBD2 aligns across 7 bases. Germline V lookup: CDR1 SGHTA, CDR2 FQGNSA. The CDR3 sequence is 15 residues long. V lost 4 bases and J lost 6; bases outside the gene matches: 9. CDR3 sequence: CASSSLAEWANEQFF. The DNA for the CDR3 is TGTGCCAGCAGCTCGCTAGCGGAGTGGGCCAATGAGCAGTTCTTC.

This chain's CDR3 is CASSRPEGEQFF. As DNA, the CDR3 is TGTGCCAGCAGCCGACCCGAGGGTGAGCAGTTCTTC. The chain has TRBV7-6 and TRBJ2-1; a possible D gene is TRBD2 (5 bases). The CDR3 is made up of 12 amino acids. CDR1 is SGHVS, CDR2 FNYEAQ, per germline. The V end was cut by 5 bases, the J end by 9 bases, with 11 bases between.

The chain has TRBV19 and TRBJ2-7; the match to TRBD1 covers 11 bases. The CDR3 covers 16 residues. Germline CDR1 reads LNHDA; CDR2 reads SQIVND (reference sequence). Trimming cost V 5 bases and J 4 bases; bases outside gene matches: 10. The CDR3 here is CASSRLGTGGLYEQYF. CDR3 DNA sequence: TGTGCCAGTAGTCGCTTGGGGACAGGGGGTCTATACGAGCAGTACTTC.

This clone was recorded a few times. V gene TRBV13 combines with J gene TRBJ1-6; D remains unclear. This CDR3 has 14 amino acids. Germline values: CDR1 PRHDT, CDR2 FYEKMQ (reference sequence). V was pared by 3 bases and J by 7 bases, with 10 bases between. Written as DNA, the CDR3 is TGTGCCAGCAGCTTGATGTCAGTCAATTCACCCCTCCACTTT. Amino acid sequence: CASSLMSVNSPLHF.

The rearrangement uses TRBV30 and TRBJ1-2, with a tentative D call TRBD1 (6 bases). Germline V gene lookup returns CDR1 GTSNPN and CDR2 SVGIG (reference sequence). This CDR3 has 14 amino acids. V was shortened by 1 base and J by 2 bases, with 11 bases between the two germline ends. CDR3 amino acids: CAWSGVDRNYGYTF. In nucleotides, the CDR3 is TGTGCCTGGAGTGGAGTTGACAGGAACTATGGCTACACCTTC.